A selection of T cell receptor beta chains follows, all from one sample in a study of CD8 T cells in Susac syndrome. TCRdb reprocessed the immunoSEQ multiplex PCR reads with MiXCR, giving one entry per CDR3 protein. Among some 140,000 distinct CDR3 sequences listed, 90% to 95% were seen once. The sample consisted of CD8+ T cells from PBMCs. Source of these receptors: a human donor with multiple sclerosis. CDR3s include the opening cysteine and the closing phenylalanine or tryptophan. The order of the fields is clone size, V gene, J gene, D gene, CDR3 DNA, CDR3 protein. The D gene is left open where the match is weak. Expanded clones are given a class, and other clones once, few, many or no size at all.

size: NA
V: TRBV7-2
J: TRBJ2-7
D: TRBD1
DNA: TGTGCCAGCAGCTTAGGGACAGGGGGAGGGTACGAGCAGTACTTC
CDR3: CASSLGTGGGYEQYF

size: NA
V: TRBV3-1
J: TRBJ2-3
D: NA
DNA: TGTGCCAGCAGCCAGGGAACCCGCGAGTCAGATACGCAGTATTTT
CDR3: CASSQGTRESDTQYF

size: NA
V: TRBV2
J: TRBJ2-7
D: TRBD2
DNA: TGTGCCAGCAGCGAAGGGAGGGGCCCAACCTACGAGCAGTACTTC
CDR3: CASSEGRGPTYEQYF

size: few
V: TRBV27
J: TRBJ2-7
D: TRBD2
DNA: TGTGCCACTAGACTAGGCGGGAGCTACGAGCAGTACTTC
CDR3: CATRLGGSYEQYF

size: NA
V: TRBV24-1
J: TRBJ1-5
D: NA
DNA: TGTGCCACGGCAGGGGCCCTCAATCAGCCCCAGCATTTT
CDR3: CATAGALNQPQHF

size: few
V: TRBV27
J: TRBJ1-1
D: NA
DNA: TGTGCCAGCAGCTTTGGCCTGAACACTGAAGCTTTCTTT
CDR3: CASSFGLNTEAFF

size: NA
V: TRBV6-5
J: TRBJ2-5
D: NA
DNA: TGTGCCAGCAGTACCGGGGTTTTGGGGGGTGAGACCCAGTACTTC
CDR3: CASSTGVLGGETQYF

size: NA
V: TRBV15
J: TRBJ2-7
D: NA
DNA: TGTGCCACCAGCAGCGCCATGGACAGTTACGAGCAGTACTTC
CDR3: CATSSAMDSYEQYF

size: NA
V: TRBV2
J: TRBJ2-1
D: TRBD2
DNA: TGTGCCAGCAGTGTGCCCCTAGCGGGGGATTACAATGAGCAGTTCTTC
CDR3: CASSVPLAGDYNEQFF

size: NA
V: TRBV25-1
J: TRBJ2-2
D: TRBD1
DNA: TGTGCCAGCAGTCAGGGGGTCGGGGAGCTGTTTTTT
CDR3: CASSQGVGELFF